What follows are 9 T cell receptor beta chains derived from one specimen sequenced in a study. In TCRdb, the 5' RACE reads were re-called with MiXCR into one record per CDR3 protein. The data contain about 600 distinct CDR3 sequences, 8% to 10% of them singletons. The sample was total memory T cells from blood PBMCs. Subset indicated: transitional memory CD4+ T cells. The receptors were gathered from a male donor with HIV.

This clonotype has more than one count but fewer than ten. The CDR3 DNA reads TGTGCCAGCAGTTCGGACAGGGGGCGCGGTGAGCAGTTCTTC. Amino acid sequence: CASSSDRGRGEQFF. The chain is built from TRBV7-2 and TRBJ2-1, with 11 bases matching TRBD1. V shed 6 bases, J shed 9 bases, and the junction held 7 bases outside the gene matches. This CDR3 is 14 amino acids long. Germline V gene data show CDR1 as SGHTA and CDR2 as FQGNSA.

This clonotype was recorded a few times. The CDR3: CASSERQGRTEAFF. The DNA for the CDR3 is TGTGCCAGCAGTGAAAGACAGGGTAGGACTGAAGCTTTCTTT. V and J are TRBV6-5 and TRBJ1-1, with TRBD1 identical over 7 bases. Germline assignment: CDR1 MNHEY and CDR2 SVGAGI. The junction had 8 bases not matched to a gene; V was cut back by 5 bases and J by 5 bases. This CDR3 is 14 amino acids long.

In this sample, this clonotype is large. The rearrangement uses TRBV6-1 and TRBJ2-1, with D tentatively TRBD2 (5 bases). CDR3 length: 15 amino acids. Deletions cut 6 bases from V and 3 bases from J, with 15 bases between. Germline assignment: CDR1 MNHNS and CDR2 SASEGT. The CDR3 loop is CASSPDWESYNEQFF. The CDR3 DNA is TGTGCCAGCAGCCCGGACTGGGAAAGCTACAATGAGCAGTTCTTC.

The rearrangement uses TRBV11-3 and TRBJ1-6; no definite D call. Per the germline V gene, CDR1 is SGHNT and CDR2 is YENEEA. The CDR3 length is 12 residues. The V and J ends lost 1 base and 9 bases respectively, with 4 bases between them. This chain's CDR3 is CASSLAGSPLHF. The CDR3 DNA reads as TGTGCCAGCAGCTTAGCCGGTTCACCCCTCCACTTT.

This clonotype rates as large (0.1 to 1%). V usage is TRBV7-2 and J usage is TRBJ2-1; 7 nucleotides align to TRBD1. Trimming removed 3 bases from V and 16 bases from J; junction bases left unmatched: 9. CDR1 SGHTA and CDR2 FQGNSA come from the germline V gene. CDR3 size: 12 residues. The CDR3 sequence is CASSFQQGRPFF. CDR3 sequence (DNA): TGTGCCAGCAGCTTCCAACAGGGGCGTCCCTTCTTC.

This rearrangement joins TRBV10-1 to TRBJ1-1, with D maybe TRBD1 (5 bases). This CDR3 is 18 amino acids long. V was cut by 6 bases and J by 4 bases, with 27 bases left in between. Germline assignment: CDR1 WNHNN and CDR2 SYGVQD (reference sequence). CDR3 sequence (DNA): TGCGCCAGCAGGGAAAGGTTGGGGTGGGACCGGAGGACCACTGAAGCTTTCTTT. As protein: CASRERLGWDRRTTEAFF.

This clonotype has more than one count but fewer than ten. The rearrangement links TRBV2 to TRBJ1-5, with D perhaps matching TRBD1 (5 bases). V was pared by 6 bases and J by 1 base, with 10 bases between. The germline V gene encodes CDR1 SNHLY and CDR2 FYNNEI. The CDR3 has 14 residues. As DNA, the CDR3 is TGTGCCAGCAGGCTAGGGGTAAGCAATCAGCCCCAGCATTTT. Its protein product is CASRLGVSNQPQHF. Full variable domain (outside the CDR3, taken from reference TRBV2 and TRBJ1-5): EPEVTQTPSHQVTQMGQEVILRCVPISNHLYFYWYRQILGQKVEFLVSFYNNEISEKSEIFDDQFSVERPDGSNFTLKIRSTKLEDSAMYFCASRLGVSNQPQHFGDGTRLSIL.

The J gene is TRBJ2-1, the V gene TRBV10-3, with D possibly being TRBD2 (5 bases). The CDR3 loop spans 15 amino acids. Trimming removed 6 bases from V and 7 bases from J, with 19 bases in between. Germline CDR1 reads ENHRY; CDR2 reads SYGVKD. Here the CDR3 reads CAISERTPGENEQFF. The CDR3 DNA sequence: TGTGCCATCAGCGAACGGACGCCCGGGGAAAATGAGCAGTTCTTC.

The chain combines TRBV29-1 with TRBJ2-7; 7 bases agree with TRBD1. V lost 4 bases and J lost 9; bases outside the gene matches: 12. Germline CDR1 is SQVTM and CDR2 is ANQGSEA. The CDR3 sequence is 13 residues long. The CDR3 here is CSVVHRGQIRQYF. CDR3 coding DNA: TGCAGCGTTGTCCACAGGGGTCAAATACGGCAGTACTTC.